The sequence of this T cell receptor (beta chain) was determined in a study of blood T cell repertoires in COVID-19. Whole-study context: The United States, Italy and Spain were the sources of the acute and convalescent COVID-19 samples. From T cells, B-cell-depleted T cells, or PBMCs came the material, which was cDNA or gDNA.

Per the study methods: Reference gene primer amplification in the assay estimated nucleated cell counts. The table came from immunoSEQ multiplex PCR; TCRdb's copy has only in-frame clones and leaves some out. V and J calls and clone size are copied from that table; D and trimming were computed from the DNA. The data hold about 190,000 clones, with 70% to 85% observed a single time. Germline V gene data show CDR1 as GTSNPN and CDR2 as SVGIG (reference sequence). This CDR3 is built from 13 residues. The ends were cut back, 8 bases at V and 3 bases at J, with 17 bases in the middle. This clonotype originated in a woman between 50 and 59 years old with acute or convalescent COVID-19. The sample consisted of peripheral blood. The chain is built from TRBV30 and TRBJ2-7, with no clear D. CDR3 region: CALADKSDYEQYF. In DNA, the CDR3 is TGTGCCCTTGCCGACAAGTCGGACTACGAGCAGTACTTC.